These T cell receptor beta chains were read from a single sample in a study of neurological immune-mediated disorders. A single record per CDR3 protein comes from TCRdb applying MiXCR to the 5' RACE reads. Among approximately 100,000 distinct CDR3 sequences listed, 3.5% were seen once. Sequencing was performed on PBMCs. The receptors were gathered from a woman in her forties or fifties with multiple sclerosis. Both conserved end residues are part of each CDR3. The D gene is left open where the match is weak. The size entry is marked missing in some rows and otherwise reads once, few, many or a size class.

J: TRBJ1-1; size: many; D: TRBD1; V: TRBV4-1; CDR3: CASSPGQAKKNTEAFF; DNA: TGCGCCAGCAGCCCGGGACAGGCGAAAAAGAACACTGAAGCTTTCTTT
J: TRBJ1-6; size: many; D: .; V: TRBV5-1; CDR3: CASSLAQGGSPLHF; DNA: TGCGCCAGCAGCTTGGCACAGGGCGGCTCACCCCTCCACTTT
J: TRBJ1-6; size: many; D: TRBD1; V: TRBV7-2; CDR3: CASSIRDRVDSPLHF; DNA: TGTGCCAGCAGCATCCGGGACAGGGTTGATTCACCCCTCCACTTT
J: TRBJ2-7; size: many; D: TRBD2; V: TRBV4-3; CDR3: CASSQLGGSYEQYF; DNA: TGCGCCAGCAGCCAATTGGGGGGGAGCTACGAGCAGTACTTC
J: TRBJ2-1; size: many; D: TRBD2; V: TRBV9; CDR3: CASSELAGGPYEQFF; DNA: TGTGCCAGCAGCGAGCTAGCGGGGGGGCCCTATGAGCAGTTCTTC
J: TRBJ1-4; size: many; D: .; V: TRBV20-1; CDR3: CSATDGREKLFF; DNA: TGCAGTGCTACCGACGGAAGGGAAAAACTGTTTTTT
J: TRBJ2-6; size: many; D: .; V: TRBV5-1; CDR3: CASSPSGSGANVLTF; DNA: TGCGCCAGCAGCCCCTCCGGCTCTGGGGCCAACGTCCTGACTTTC
J: TRBJ2-7; size: many; D: .; V: TRBV9; CDR3: CASSVFPGSSYEQYF; DNA: TGTGCCAGCAGCGTTTTCCCGGGGTCCTCCTACGAGCAGTACTTC
J: TRBJ1-4; size: many; D: TRBD1; V: TRBV6-5; CDR3: CASSYSRTGRVEKLFF; DNA: TGTGCCAGCAGTTACTCGAGGACAGGGCGAGTCGAAAAACTGTTTTTT
J: TRBJ1-1; size: many; D: .; V: TRBV20-1; CDR3: CSARVPQGAEAFF; DNA: TGCAGTGCTAGAGTACCGCAGGGAGCTGAAGCTTTCTTT
J: TRBJ2-3; size: many; D: .; V: TRBV7-3; CDR3: CASSSPALDTQYF; DNA: TGTGCCAGCAGCTCCCCGGCCCTTGATACGCAGTATTTT
J: TRBJ2-7; size: many; D: .; V: TRBV24-1; CDR3: CATSDLLTAEQYF; DNA: TGTGCCACCAGTGATTTGCTAACGGCCGAGCAGTACTTC
J: TRBJ2-1; size: many; D: TRBD2; V: TRBV7-6; CDR3: CASSLALAGYNEQFF; DNA: TGTGCCAGCAGCTTAGCCCTAGCGGGGTATAATGAGCAGTTCTTC
J: TRBJ1-1; size: many; D: .; V: TRBV12-3/TRBV12-4; CDR3: CASSFRGTEAFF; DNA: TGTGCCAGCAGTTTTCGTGGCACTGAAGCTTTCTTT
J: TRBJ2-3; size: many; D: .; V: TRBV5-1; CDR3: CASSLAARAPGTDTQYF; DNA: TGCGCCAGCAGCTTGGCCGCGCGGGCACCAGGCACAGATACGCAGTATTTT
J: TRBJ2-1; size: many; D: .; V: TRBV3-1; CDR3: CASRFNSDYTRHEQFF; DNA: TGTGCCAGCAGATTTAATAGCGATTATACTAGACATGAGCAGTTCTTC
J: TRBJ1-2; size: many; D: .; V: TRBV7-2; CDR3: CASSPQLLNYGYTF; DNA: TGTGCCAGCAGCCCCCAGCTCCTTAACTATGGCTACACCTTC
J: TRBJ1-5; size: many; D: TRBD1; V: TRBV5-5; CDR3: CASSSGGTGINQPQHF; DNA: TGTGCCAGCAGCTCGGGCGGGACAGGGATCAATCAGCCCCAGCATTTT
J: TRBJ2-1; size: many; D: TRBD2; V: TRBV10-2; CDR3: CASSDLQTSYYNEQFF; DNA: TGCGCCAGCAGTGACCTCCAGACTAGCTACTACAATGAGCAGTTCTTC
J: TRBJ2-7; size: .; D: .; V: TRBV6-1; CDR3: CDSRRESYEQYF; DNA: TGTGACAGCAGAAGGGAGTCCTACGAGCAGTACTTC
J: TRBJ2-5; size: many; D: .; V: TRBV12-3/TRBV12-4; CDR3: CASSQGQKETQYF; DNA: TGTGCCAGCAGTCAAGGACAGAAGGAGACCCAGTACTTC
J: TRBJ1-4; size: many; D: .; V: TRBV15; CDR3: CATSRDGEKLFF; DNA: TGTGCCACCAGCAGAGATGGTGAAAAACTGTTTTTT
J: TRBJ2-3; size: many; D: .; V: TRBV20-1; CDR3: CSARVKDTQYF; DNA: TGCAGTGCTAGAGTGAAAGATACGCAGTATTTT
J: TRBJ2-7; size: many; D: .; V: TRBV20-1; CDR3: CSARDPPEEYF; DNA: TGCAGTGCTAGAGATCCCCCGGAGGAGTACTTC
J: TRBJ2-3; size: many; D: TRBD1; V: TRBV5-1; CDR3: CASSVNGQGREDTQYF; DNA: TGCGCCAGCAGCGTTAATGGACAGGGGAGGGAAGATACGCAGTATTTT
J: TRBJ1-3; size: many; D: TRBD1; V: TRBV7-6; CDR3: CASSLAIRGVSGNTIYF; DNA: TGTGCCAGCAGCTTAGCGATCAGGGGGGTATCTGGAAACACCATATATTTT
J: TRBJ2-1; size: many; D: .; V: TRBV4-3; CDR3: CASSQDASYNEQFF; DNA: TGCGCCAGCAGCCAAGATGCCTCCTACAATGAGCAGTTCTTC
J: TRBJ1-4; size: many; D: .; V: TRBV3-1; CDR3: CASSQFRGLTNEKLFF; DNA: TGTGCCAGCAGCCAATTCCGGGGGCTGACTAATGAAAAACTGTTTTTT
J: TRBJ2-3; size: many; D: .; V: TRBV20-1; CDR3: CSARFRGVDTQYF; DNA: TGCAGTGCTAGGTTTAGGGGGGTAGATACGCAGTATTTT
J: TRBJ2-7; size: many; D: .; V: TRBV12-3/TRBV12-4; CDR3: CASSLIGQGYEQYF; DNA: TGTGCCAGCAGTTTAATCGGGCAGGGCTACGAGCAGTACTTC
J: TRBJ2-3; size: many; D: .; V: TRBV29-1; CDR3: CSIEGQGTGTQYF; DNA: TGCAGCATAGAGGGACAAGGGACTGGTACGCAGTATTTT
J: TRBJ1-2; size: .; D: TRBD1; V: TRBV20-1; CDR3: CSARDQGRGVNYGYTF; DNA: TGCAGTGCTAGAGATCAGGGCAGGGGGGTCAACTATGGCTACACCTTC
J: TRBJ2-5; size: many; D: TRBD1; V: TRBV20-1; CDR3: CSAGQGGQETQYF; DNA: TGCAGTGCTGGACAGGGGGGACAAGAGACCCAGTACTTC
J: TRBJ2-1; size: few; D: TRBD2; V: TRBV20-1; CDR3: CSANSPGTSGVNEQFF; DNA: TGCAGTGCTAACTCCCCCGGGACTAGCGGGGTTAATGAGCAGTTCTTC
J: TRBJ2-1; size: many; D: .; V: TRBV12-3/TRBV12-4; CDR3: CASGKYNEQFF; DNA: TGTGCCAGCGGGAAATACAATGAGCAGTTCTTC
J: TRBJ1-2; size: many; D: .; V: TRBV12-3/TRBV12-4; CDR3: CASSGGGGGHSYTF; DNA: TGTGCCAGCAGTGGCGGGGGGGGAGGGCACAGCTACACCTTC
J: TRBJ2-3; size: many; D: .; V: TRBV20-1; CDR3: CSARPRGAGTDTQYF; DNA: TGCAGTGCTAGACCCCGAGGAGCCGGCACAGATACGCAGTATTTT
J: TRBJ1-1; size: many; D: .; V: TRBV7-9; CDR3: CASGSRDTEAFF; DNA: TGTGCCAGCGGGAGCCGGGACACTGAAGCTTTCTTT
J: TRBJ1-4; size: many; D: .; V: TRBV7-9; CDR3: CASSENSAGEKLFF; DNA: TGTGCCAGCAGCGAGAACTCAGCGGGTGAAAAACTGTTTTTT
J: TRBJ2-3; size: many; D: TRBD2; V: TRBV20-1; CDR3: CSALRSGATDTQYF; DNA: TGCAGTGCTCTCAGGAGCGGGGCCACAGATACGCAGTATTTT
J: TRBJ2-3; size: many; D: TRBD2; V: TRBV12-3/TRBV12-4; CDR3: CASRRKTSGAFSPTDTQYF; DNA: TGTGCCAGCCGAAGGAAAACTAGCGGGGCATTCTCGCCCACAGATACGCAGTATTTT
J: TRBJ2-3; size: many; D: TRBD1; V: TRBV4-3; CDR3: CASSRTTGTDTQYF; DNA: TGCGCCAGCAGCCGGACGACAGGGACAGATACGCAGTATTTT
J: TRBJ2-1; size: many; D: .; V: TRBV5-1; CDR3: CASSLASRDYNEQFF; DNA: TGCGCCAGCAGCTTGGCCTCCCGTGACTACAATGAGCAGTTCTTC
J: TRBJ1-2; size: many; D: TRBD1; V: TRBV18; CDR3: CASSPVQGASYGYTF; DNA: TGTGCCAGCTCACCAGTGCAGGGGGCTTCCTATGGCTACACCTTC
J: TRBJ2-3; size: .; D: .; V: TRBV15; CDR3: CATCRDWHDTDTQYF; DNA: TGTGCCACCTGTAGAGATTGGCACGACACAGATACGCAGTATTTT
J: TRBJ2-2; size: many; D: TRBD2; V: TRBV4-3; CDR3: CASSQAGLANTGELFF; DNA: TGCGCCAGCAGCCAAGCTGGACTAGCAAACACCGGGGAGCTGTTTTTT
J: TRBJ2-3; size: many; D: .; V: TRBV7-2; CDR3: CASSPGATSTDTQYF; DNA: TGTGCCAGCAGCCCGGGGGCGACTAGCACAGATACGCAGTATTTT
J: TRBJ1-2; size: .; D: TRBD1; V: TRBV6-1; CDR3: CASSEVTGQEVGYTF; DNA: TGTGCCAGCAGTGAAGTCACGGGACAGGAGGTTGGCTACACCTTC
J: TRBJ1-6; size: many; D: .; V: TRBV27; CDR3: CASSRRKYNSPLHF; DNA: TGTGCCAGCAGTCGACGGAAATATAATTCACCCCTCCACTTT
J: TRBJ1-4; size: many; D: .; V: TRBV5-1; CDR3: CASSFRDGKRGNEKLFF; DNA: TGCGCCAGCAGCTTTCGGGACGGGAAAAGAGGGAATGAAAAACTGTTTTTT
J: TRBJ2-3; size: few; D: TRBD2; V: TRBV20-1; CDR3: CSARGLAGASTDTQYF; DNA: TGCAGTGCTAGAGGGTTAGCGGGTGCTAGCACAGATACGCAGTATTTT
J: TRBJ1-6; size: many; D: .; V: TRBV4-3; CDR3: CASSQGGEAYNSPLHF; DNA: TGCGCCAGCAGCCAAGGGGGTGAGGCCTATAATTCACCCCTCCACTTT
J: TRBJ1-2; size: many; D: .; V: TRBV5-1; CDR3: CASSLDSRDYGYTF; DNA: TGCGCCAGCAGCTTGGACAGTCGTGATTATGGCTACACCTTC
J: TRBJ2-7; size: many; D: .; V: TRBV12-3/TRBV12-4; CDR3: CASSPQGGKEYEQYF; DNA: TGTGCCAGCAGTCCCCAGGGGGGGAAGGAGTACGAGCAGTACTTC